These 5 T cell receptor beta chains were all obtained from the same sample, sequenced in a study of sequential checkpoint blockade in melanoma. Clones were sequenced by immunoSEQ multiplex PCR, and TCRdb holds only the in-frame ones, with some missing. The table includes approximately 8,400 clones, about three fifths detected once. Treatment in this sample: randomized to nivolumab then ipilimumab (arm A) or the reverse (arm B). Sequenced here: CD8+ T cells sorted from blood (inferred from file names), sampled from a patient given nivolumab and ipilimumab in sequence. The receptors were sampled from a human patient with melanoma. Some clones in this sample may be carry-over from other donors' samples.

This clone appeared a single time. The chain uses TRBV27 and TRBJ2-7; TRBD1 agrees at 11 bases. Germline CDR1 MNHEY, CDR2 SMNVEV (reference sequence). The CDR3 is 15 residues long. The trim removed 1 base at V and 3 bases at J, leaving 2 bases unmatched. The CDR3 loop is CASSLLGTGGYEQYF. CDR3 coding DNA: TGTGCCAGCAGTTTATTAGGGACAGGGGGCTACGAGCAGTACTTC.

This clone was seen a few times. This chain uses TRBV28 with TRBJ1-4, with D perhaps matching TRBD1 (6 bases). The CDR3 is 14 residues long. Germline V gene data show CDR1 as MDHEN and CDR2 as SYDVKM. V was clipped by 5 bases and J by 8 bases, with 15 bases between them. The CDR3 DNA follows: TGTGCCAGCAGTCCCTCACAGGGATGGGAAAAACTGTTTTTT. Translated, it gives CASSPSQGWEKLFF. The variable domain in full, with the rest retrieved from reference TRBV28 and TRBJ1-4, is DVKVTQSSRYLVKRTGEKVFLECVQDMDHENMFWYRQDPGLGLRLIYFSYDVKMKEKGDIPEGYSVSREKKERFSLILESASTNQTSMYLCASSPSQGWEKLFFGSGTQLSVL.

The chain combines TRBV25-1 with TRBJ1-2, with 10 bases matching TRBD1. Germline CDR1 is MGHDK and CDR2 is SYGVNS. CDR3 length: 15 residues. J gave up 8 bases and V 4 bases, and 10 bases lay outside the gene matches. The CDR3 spells CASSVGTGVKLGYTF. The CDR3, as DNA: TGTGCCAGCAGTGTTGGGACAGGGGTCAAATTGGGCTACACCTTC.

This clone is termed medium-sized. The chain employs TRBV15 and TRBJ2-5; 9 positions agree with TRBD2. This CDR3 contains 13 residues. From germline, CDR1 is LNHNV and CDR2 YYDKDF (reference sequence). The J segment lost 5 bases and the V segment lost 2 bases, leaving 0 bases of the junction unmatched. The CDR3 loop reads CATSRLAGETQYF. Here the CDR3 DNA reads TGTGCCACCAGCAGACTAGCGGGGGAGACCCAGTACTTC.

The chain joins TRBV7-6 to TRBJ2-7, with TRBD2 as a possible D gene (6 bases). Per germline, CDR1 SGHVS and CDR2 FNYEAQ. The CDR3 covers 13 residues. Trimming stripped 5 bases from V and 3 bases from J, with 11 bases between. The DNA for the CDR3 is TGTGCCAGCAGCCCGGGGGACCTCTACGAGCAGTACTTC. The encoded protein is CASSPGDLYEQYF.